The sample holds many counts of the clone carrying this T cell receptor beta chain. Its antigen remains unknown. This entry belongs to a study of T cells in Graves' hyperthyroidism and ophthalmopathy. Recently diagnosed hyperthyroidism of less than 2 months' duration affected patients aged 18 to 65. Study observations and caveats: Stable hyperthyroidism was told apart from ophthalmopathy by a model built on 13 V-J features.

Amplification of TCR beta CDR3 regions used RNA as the template. A first-round RT-PCR of the TCR CDR3 used the HTBI primer set. TCRdb reanalysed the multiplex PCR reads using MiXCR and keeps one entry per CDR3 protein. This sample has 600,000 to 650,000 distinct CDR3 sequences; 16% occur once, and the top ten carry around 4%. Sequenced material: blood. The sequence was collected from a young woman with Graves' hyperthyroidism.

The chain's CDR3 is CASSLTFEQFF. The DNA for the CDR3 is TGTGCCAGCAGCCTAACTTTCGAGCAGTTCTTC. The chain has TRBV12-3 or TRBV12-4 and TRBJ2-1; D unclear. The CDR3 is 11 amino acids. The V end lost 6 bases, the J end lost 10 bases, and 10 bases lay between the germline ends.